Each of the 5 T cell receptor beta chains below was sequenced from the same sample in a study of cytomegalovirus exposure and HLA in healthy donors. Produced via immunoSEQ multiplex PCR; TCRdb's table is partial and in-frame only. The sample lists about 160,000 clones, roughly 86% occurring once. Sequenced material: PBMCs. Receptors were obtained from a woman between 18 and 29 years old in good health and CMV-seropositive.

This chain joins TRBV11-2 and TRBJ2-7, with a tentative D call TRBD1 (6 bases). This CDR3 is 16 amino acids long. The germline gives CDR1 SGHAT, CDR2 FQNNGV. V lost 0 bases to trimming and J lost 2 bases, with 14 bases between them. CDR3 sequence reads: CASSLDFRTDTYEQYF. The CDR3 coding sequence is TGTGCCAGCAGCTTAGATTTTCGGACAGACACCTACGAGCAGTACTTC.

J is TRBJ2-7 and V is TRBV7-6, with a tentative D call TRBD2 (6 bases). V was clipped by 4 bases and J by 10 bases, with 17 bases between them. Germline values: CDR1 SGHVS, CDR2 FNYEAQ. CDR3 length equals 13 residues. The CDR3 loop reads CASSYGGQDNQYF. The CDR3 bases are TGTGCCAGCAGCTACGGGGGTCAGGACAATCAGTACTTC.

DNA for the CDR3: TGTGCCAGCAGCTACACCGGGACTAGCGTCTACGAGCAGTACTTC. It codes for CASSYTGTSVYEQYF. The gene calls are TRBV5-4 and TRBJ2-7; TRBD2 aligns across 10 bases. CDR1 is SGHNT, CDR2 YYREEE, per germline (reference sequence). The V and J ends lost 3 bases and 3 bases, in that order; junction bases with no gene match: 6. This CDR3 has 15 residues.

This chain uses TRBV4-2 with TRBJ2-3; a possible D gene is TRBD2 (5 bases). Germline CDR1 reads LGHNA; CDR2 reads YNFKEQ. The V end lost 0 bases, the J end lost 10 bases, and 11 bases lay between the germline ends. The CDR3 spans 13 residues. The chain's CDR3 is CASSQEGRDPQYF. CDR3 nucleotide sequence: TGTGCCAGCAGCCAAGAGGGCCGGGATCCGCAGTATTTT.

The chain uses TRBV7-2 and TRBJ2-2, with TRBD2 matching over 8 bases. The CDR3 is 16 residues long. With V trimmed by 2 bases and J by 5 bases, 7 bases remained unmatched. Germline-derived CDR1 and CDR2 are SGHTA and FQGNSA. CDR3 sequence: CASSLSGTSSTGELFF. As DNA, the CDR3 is TGTGCCAGCAGCTTATCCGGGACTAGTTCTACCGGGGAGCTGTTTTTT. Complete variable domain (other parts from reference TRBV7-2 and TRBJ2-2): GAGVSQSPSNKVTEKGKDVELRCDPISGHTALYWYRQSLGQGLEFLIYFQGNSAPDKSGLPSDRFSAERTGGSVSTLTIQRTQQEDSAVYLCASSLSGTSSTGELFFGEGSRLTVL.